Presented here are 29 T cell receptor beta chains from one specimen sequenced in a study of beta chain features in type 1 diabetes. Sequencing targeted expressed TCRB transcripts, as all isolated RNA had been reverse transcribed. Here immunoSEQ multiplex PCR was the method, and the copy in TCRdb shows in-frame clones only, minus some. The sample lists hundreds of thousands of clones; roughly 9.6% were seen once. Sequencing used naive CD4+ T cells from blood. The origin of the receptors is a woman younger than 30 in good health.

In its sample, this clone was seen a few times. J is TRBJ2-7 and V is TRBV5-1, with 12 bases aligning to TRBD1. This CDR3 comprises 14 residues. V shed 3 bases, J shed 5 bases, and the junction held 3 bases outside the gene matches. Germline CDR1 is SGHRS and CDR2 is YFSETQ. The CDR3, as DNA: TGCGCCAGCAGCTATGGGACAGGGGGCAACGAGCAGTACTTC. This gives the protein CASSYGTGGNEQYF.

This chain connects TRBV27 to TRBJ1-5, with a tentative D call TRBD1 (5 bases). The V gene lost 5 bases and the J gene lost 3 bases, with 14 bases spanning the gap. The CDR3 loop spans 15 amino acids. Germline V gene sequence: CDR1 MNHEY, CDR2 SMNVEV (reference sequence). The CDR3 DNA sequence: TGTGCCAGCAGTCCCAGGGTCGCCGCCAATCAGCCCCAGCATTTT. Its protein is CASSPRVAANQPQHF.

The table lists this clone with a few counts. J is TRBJ2-1 and V is TRBV6-6; 7 nucleotides line up with TRBD1. The CDR3 sequence is 12 residues long. Germline assignment: CDR1 MNHNY and CDR2 SVGAGI (reference sequence). The CDR3 sequence: CVAKGAYNEQFF. The CDR3 DNA follows: TGTGTAGCAAAGGGGGCTTACAATGAGCAGTTCTTC.

In this sample, this clone turned up a few times. In the same sample, other DNA sequences code for this CDR3. The V gene is TRBV30, the J gene TRBJ1-5; D is possibly TRBD1 (5 bases). The CDR3 length is 15 residues. Germline CDR1 and CDR2: GTSNPN and SVGIG (reference sequence). V was pared by 0 bases and J by 4 bases, with 13 bases between. CDR3 amino acids: CAWSVGAGRNQPQHF. DNA of the CDR3: TGTGCCTGGAGTGTAGGCGCAGGGAGGAATCAGCCCCAGCATTTT.

This clone appeared a few times. V is TRBV9 and J is TRBJ2-1, with 10 bases aligning to TRBD2. CDR1 is SGDLS, CDR2 YYNGEE, per germline. This CDR3 has 16 amino acids. Losses at the gene ends were 4 bases for V and 4 bases for J; bases not matched to a gene: 8. The CDR3 nucleotides read TGTGCCAGCAGCCCGGGGGGAGCGGGAGGGTACAATGAGCAGTTCTTC. Translation gives CASSPGGAGGYNEQFF.

This clone has just a few counts. The rearrangement links TRBV9 to TRBJ2-2, with D unresolved. The CDR3 sequence is 17 residues long. V gave up 0 bases and J gave up 0 bases, with 12 bases separating them. Germline CDR1 is SGDLS and CDR2 is YYNGEE. The CDR3 DNA is TGTGCCAGCAGCGTAGGTTTCCTACTCCCGAACACCGGGGAGCTGTTTTTT. Protein sequence: CASSVGFLLPNTGELFF.

This chain connects TRBV18 to TRBJ1-5; D is possibly TRBD1 (5 bases). The CDR3 runs 18 residues. CDR1 KGHSH and CDR2 LQKENI come from the germline V gene. V was cut by 4 bases and J by 4 bases, with 23 bases left in between. CDR3 sequence: CASSLLRGELAPNQPQHF. CDR3 DNA sequence: TGTGCCAGCTCACTGCTTCGGGGGGAATTAGCCCCGAATCAGCCCCAGCATTTT.

This clone was detected only a few times. The chain has TRBV4-1 and TRBJ1-2; D ambiguous. Trimming took off 10 bases at V and 2 bases at J, with 17 bases between the two ends. The V gene's germline CDR1 is MGHRA and CDR2 YSYEKL. There are 14 residues in the CDR3. CDR3 sequence reads: CATNNPGGNYGYTF. As DNA, the CDR3 is TGCGCCACAAACAACCCGGGTGGGAACTATGGCTACACCTTC.

This clone appeared a few times. For the CDR3, the DNA is TGTGCCAGCAGCTTAGGGGGACTAGCGGGAGACTCCTACGAGCAGTACTTC. Its translation: CASSLGGLAGDSYEQYF. The chain links TRBV7-9 to TRBJ2-7, with 14 bases fitting TRBD2. V lost 1 base to trimming and J lost 0 bases; unmatched junction nucleotides: 2. CDR1 SEHNR and CDR2 FQNEAQ come from the germline V gene (reference sequence). The CDR3 sequence is 17 residues long.

This clone was observed a handful of times. The rearrangement joins TRBV9 to TRBJ2-2, with 8 bases matching TRBD1. There are 14 residues in the CDR3. CDR1 SGDLS and CDR2 YYNGEE come from the germline V gene. The V and J ends lost 6 bases and 5 bases, in that order; junction bases with no gene match: 6. The CDR3 DNA is TGTGCCAGCACCGAACGACAGGGGACCGGGGAGCTGTTTTTT. The encoded protein is CASTERQGTGELFF.

The chain employs TRBV13 and TRBJ1-5; 7 bases fit TRBD1. Trimming removed 0 bases from V and 6 bases from J; junction bases left unmatched: 5. The CDR3 is 15 amino acids. Looked up from germline, CDR1 is PRHDT and CDR2 is FYEKMQ (reference sequence). CDR3 DNA sequence: TGTGCCAGCAGCTTAGGGCAGGGGGAAGGTCAGCCCCAGCATTTT. Translated, it gives CASSLGQGEGQPQHF.

A few counts support this clone. One end of the junction does not line up with germline, which may come from a read error. The chain joins TRBV7-9 to TRBJ1-3, with unresolved D. CDR3 size: 19 residues. Germline lookup yields CDR1 SEHNR and CDR2 FQNEAQ (reference sequence). CDR3 sequence reads: CASRLGPRGAPVTGNTIYF. CDR3 bases: TGTGCCAGCAGATTAGGGCCCCGGGGAGCTCCGGTTACTGGAAACACCATATATTTT.

The rearrangement uses TRBV27 and TRBJ2-3, with TRBD2 as a possible D gene (7 bases). Trimming stripped 2 bases from V and 3 bases from J, with 21 bases between. CDR1 is MNHEY, CDR2 SMNVEV, per germline (reference sequence). The CDR3 sequence is 18 residues long. Here the CDR3 DNA reads TGTGCCAGCAGTTTACCGTCTGTGGGGGGGCCCCGTACAGATACGCAGTATTTT. Translating gives CASSLPSVGGPRTDTQYF.

This chain joins TRBV18 and TRBJ2-1; a weak D match, TRBD1 (7 bases). Germline CDR1 and CDR2: KGHSH and LQKENI. V dropped 1 base and J dropped 6 bases, with 10 bases sitting between them. The CDR3 totals 14 residues. The CDR3 DNA follows: TGTGCCAGCTCACCACAGGAGGGGGCCAATGAGCAGTTCTTC. It translates to CASSPQEGANEQFF.

The gene calls are TRBV5-1 and TRBJ2-5; TRBD1 matches 7 bases. CDR3 length: 13 residues. J gave up 3 bases and V 4 bases, and 3 bases lay outside the gene matches. Germline CDR1 reads SGHRS; CDR2 reads YFSETQ. CDR3 amino acids: CASSPTGEETQYF. The CDR3 region has the DNA TGCGCCAGCAGCCCTACAGGGGAAGAGACCCAGTACTTC. The full variable domain, completed using reference TRBV5-1 and TRBJ2-5, is KAGVTQTPRYLIKTRGQQVTLSCSPISGHRSVSWYQQTPGQGLQFLFEYFSETQRNKGNFPGRFSGRQFSNSRSEMNVSTLELGDSALYLCASSPTGEETQYFGPGTRLLVL.

J is TRBJ2-2 and V is TRBV5-6; 12 nucleotides align to TRBD2. The CDR3 sequence is 16 residues long. The germline gives CDR1 SGHDT, CDR2 YYEEEE. J was trimmed by 4 bases and V by 8 bases; bases with no gene match: 9. Here the CDR3 reads CASQLLAGGGTGELFF. The CDR3 DNA is TGTGCCAGTCAACTTCTAGCGGGAGGGGGCACCGGGGAGCTGTTTTTT.

This clone was recorded a few times. The chain combines TRBV7-9 with TRBJ2-7, with D unclear. The germline gives CDR1 SEHNR, CDR2 FQNEAQ (reference sequence). V was shortened by 6 bases and J by 0 bases, with 6 bases between the two germline ends. CDR3 length: 12 residues. CDR3 amino acids: CASSLSSYEQYF. The DNA for the CDR3 is TGTGCCAGCAGTCTGAGCTCCTACGAGCAGTACTTC.

The rearrangement links TRBV7-3 to TRBJ2-7, with 7 bases aligning to TRBD1. CDR1 SGHTA and CDR2 FQGTGA come from the germline V gene. Trimming removed 3 bases from V and 2 bases from J; junction bases left unmatched: 7. The CDR3 has 15 residues. In DNA form, the CDR3 reads TGTGCCAGCAGCTTGGGGCCCGGACAGGCCTACGAGCAGTACTTC. This translates into CASSLGPGQAYEQYF.

V is TRBV5-1 and J is TRBJ2-1; 8 positions match TRBD2. The length of the CDR3 is 16 residues. CDR1 and CDR2 (germline): SGHRS, YFSETQ. Trimming at V came to 0 bases and at J to 7 bases, leaving 9 bases not matched to a gene. The CDR3 DNA sequence: TGCGCCAGCAGCTTGGTAGGGTCGGGACTAGTAAATGAGCAGTTCTTC. It encodes CASSLVGSGLVNEQFF.

This clone was detected only a few times. The gene calls are TRBV5-1 and TRBJ2-1; 9 bases map to TRBD2. Germline V lookup: CDR1 SGHRS, CDR2 YFSETQ. This CDR3 contains 14 residues. Trimming removed 0 bases from V and 7 bases from J; junction bases left unmatched: 2. The CDR3 loop reads CASSLETSGNEQFF. CDR3 sequence (DNA): TGCGCCAGCAGCTTGGAGACTAGCGGTAATGAGCAGTTCTTC.

The chain carries TRBV19 and TRBJ2-3; TRBD2 matches at 9 bases. The CDR3 has 16 residues. The trim removed 6 bases at V and 5 bases at J, leaving 12 bases unmatched. The germline CDR1 and CDR2 sequences are LNHDA and SQIVND (reference sequence). The DNA of the CDR3 is TGTGCCAGTAGCCGACTCTCGACTAGCGGAGTAGATACGCAGTATTTT. As protein: CASSRLSTSGVDTQYF.

In this sample, this clone turned up a few times. This sequence joins TRBV5-1 and TRBJ2-7; perhaps TRBD1 as D (6 bases). From germline, CDR1 is SGHRS and CDR2 YFSETQ. The CDR3 is 15 residues long. V was cut by 0 bases and J by 3 bases, with 13 bases left in between. The CDR3 DNA follows: TGCGCCAGCAGCTTGGCCGCCGGACAGCACTACGAGCAGTACTTC. Translation gives CASSLAAGQHYEQYF.

There are a few counts of this clone. DNA of the CDR3: TGTGCCAGCAGCTACGGAGCGGTATCCTACAATGAGCAGTTCTTC. Translation: CASSYGAVSYNEQFF. This chain uses TRBV6-6 with TRBJ2-1; maybe TRBD2 (5 bases). The CDR3 extends over 15 amino acids. The germline V gene has CDR1 MNHNY and CDR2 SVGAGI (reference sequence). V was cut by 6 bases and J by 1 base, with 13 bases left in between.

This chain joins TRBV6-6 and TRBJ2-5; weak D call: TRBD1 (5 bases). Germline V lookup: CDR1 MNHNY, CDR2 SVGAGI (reference sequence). The CDR3 consists of 14 residues. V lost 2 bases to trimming and J lost 0 bases, with 7 bases between them. DNA for the CDR3: TGTGCCAGCAGTTACCCAGGGTACCAAGAGACCCAGTACTTC. Translating it yields CASSYPGYQETQYF.

There are a few counts of this clone. The chain couples TRBV6-5 to TRBJ2-7; TRBD1 might be the D (8 bases). The V gene's germline CDR1 is MNHEY and CDR2 SVGAGI. This CDR3 contains 15 residues. The V gene lost 6 bases and the J gene lost 3 bases, with 18 bases spanning the gap. CDR3 sequence: CASSQQGGRDYEQYF. CDR3 sequence (DNA): TGTGCCAGCAGCCAACAGGGGGGGAGGGACTACGAGCAGTACTTC.

This CDR3 is CASSLSRGNEQFF. In DNA form, the CDR3 reads TGTGCCAGCAGTCTCTCTAGGGGCAATGAGCAGTTCTTC. The chain recombines TRBV2 with TRBJ2-1; possible D gene TRBD1, 5 bases. The germline gives CDR1 SNHLY, CDR2 FYNNEI. This CDR3 contains 13 residues. The V end was cut by 5 bases, the J end by 6 bases, with 11 bases between.

The chain carries TRBV4-1 and TRBJ2-3; the D gene is possibly TRBD2 (5 bases). The CDR3 is made up of 18 amino acids. CDR1 is MGHRA and CDR2 is YSYEKL in the germline V gene. V lost 1 base to trimming and J lost 0 bases, with 17 bases between them. The CDR3 protein is CASSQGMDSASSTDTQYF. DNA for the CDR3: TGCGCCAGCAGCCAAGGGATGGATAGCGCTTCTAGCACAGATACGCAGTATTTT.

The chain carries TRBV2 and TRBJ1-1, with 7 bases matching TRBD1. The CDR3 covers 15 residues. The germline CDR1 and CDR2 sequences are SNHLY and FYNNEI. V lost 2 bases to trimming and J lost 4 bases; unmatched junction nucleotides: 7. DNA of the CDR3: TGTGCCAGCAGTGAAACTGTCCCAGGGGGCACTGAAGCTTTCTTT. This gives the protein CASSETVPGGTEAFF.

The CDR3 DNA follows: TGTGCCAGTAGTATACCCCAGTCCTACGAGCAGTACTTC. This encodes CASSIPQSYEQYF. The chain carries TRBV19 and TRBJ2-7, with no clear D. The germline V gene has CDR1 LNHDA and CDR2 SQIVND (reference sequence). The CDR3 has 13 residues. Trimming cost V 2 bases and J 1 base, with 6 bases left between them.